This record covers a single T cell receptor (beta chain). The antigen is unknown. This sample was included in a study of cytomegalovirus exposure and HLA in healthy donors. Whole-study context: Out of 398 genotyped donors, about 80% belonged to the Caucasian-associated ancestry cluster. General study findings and limits: With later analysis, a missense DCLRE1C variant became linked to TCR beta V- and J-gene trimming. Among TCR beta chains of equal frequency, HLA-associated ones were more clonally expanded in a later analysis. An analysis that came later showed most CMV-associated TCR beta chains appearing HLA-restricted.

CDR3 length: 15 residues. Trimming removed 8 bases at V and 0 bases at J, with 18 bases between. The germline gives CDR1 GTSNPN, CDR2 SVGIG (reference sequence). The PCR used 60 Vbeta and 13 Jbeta primers. Using immunoSEQ multiplex PCR, the repertoire was profiled, and TCRdb retains in-frame clones only, with some absent. Here the sample spans some 190,000 clones, about 85% being singletons. Sequenced input: PBMCs. This clonotype originated in a boy aged 2 to 10 in good health and CMV-seronegative. This rearrangement joins TRBV30 to TRBJ2-3; possibly TRBD2 for D (7 bases). The CDR3: CARNTGGGSTDTQYF. Here the CDR3 DNA reads TGTGCCAGAAATACAGGCGGGGGCAGCACAGATACGCAGTATTTT.